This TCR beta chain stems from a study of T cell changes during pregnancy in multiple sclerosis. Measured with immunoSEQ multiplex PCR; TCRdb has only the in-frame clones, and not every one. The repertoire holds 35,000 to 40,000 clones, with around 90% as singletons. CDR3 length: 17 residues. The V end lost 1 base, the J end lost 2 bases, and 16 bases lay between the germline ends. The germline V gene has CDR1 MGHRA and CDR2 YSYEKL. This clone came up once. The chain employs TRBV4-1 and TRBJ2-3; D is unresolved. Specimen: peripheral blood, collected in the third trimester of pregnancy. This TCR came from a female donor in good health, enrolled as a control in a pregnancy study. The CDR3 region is CASSQAGLVLNTDTQYF. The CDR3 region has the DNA TGCGCCAGCAGCCAAGCTGGTCTAGTTCTAAACACAGATACGCAGTATTTT.